Given below is one T cell receptor beta chain in context. The time point is: blood 4 weeks post-SBRT, at nephrectomy. Treatment indicated: 15 Gy SBRT to primary tumor, nephrectomy 4 weeks later. Nephrectomy followed 15 Gy stereotactic body radiation by 4 weeks. After SBRT, blood was collected at 2 and 4 weeks, plus baseline. This renal cell carcinoma was of the clear cell type. Sequenced by immunoSEQ multiplex PCR; TCRdb stores in-frame clones only, minus some. This sample has over 85,000 clones, with approximately 86% found just once. The record originates from a study of radiation and T cells in renal cell carcinoma. The V gene's germline CDR1 is SGHVS and CDR2 FNYEAQ. Trimming cost V 1 base and J 4 bases, with 14 bases left between them. The CDR3 consists of 16 residues.

This chain links TRBV7-6 with TRBJ2-1, with a tentative D call TRBD1 (6 bases). Sequencing used blood, obtained from a patient whose treatment included radiotherapy and nephrectomy. This sequence originates from a man between 50 and 59 years old with renal cell carcinoma. As DNA, the CDR3 is TGTGCCAGCAGCTTAGTAGCAGGGGCCGAATACAATGAGCAGTTCTTC. It encodes CASSLVAGAEYNEQFF.